This T cell receptor beta chain was sequenced in a study of PD-1 blockade in classical Hodgkin lymphoma. Study-level points and caveats: Sources of repertoire differences remain undefined, possibly disease activity or prior therapy.

Time point specified: cycle 4 day 1 (C4D1), after around six weeks of nivolumab. Relapse was seen in all patients after autologous stem cell transplantation, and brentuximab vedotin exposure was variable. The investigators isolated CD8+ T cells from thawed PBMCs using magnetic negative selection. Best responses included complete response and partial response; otherwise, the best response was progressive disease. Concerning this clone itself: Antigen specificity is unknown.

This CDR3 is 16 amino acids long. The germline V gene has CDR1 SGHNT and CDR2 YENEEA. After removal of 5 bases from V and 6 bases from J, the junction contained 14 bases not matched to a gene. Profiled with immunoSEQ multiplex PCR; TCRdb holds only in-frame clones, not every one. Among a few thousand clones listed, approximately 70% were seen once. The chain has TRBV11-3 and TRBJ2-5; 8 bases fit TRBD1. The starting material was CD8+ T cells from blood, obtained before the fourth cycle of nivolumab. This sequence originates from a human donor with classical Hodgkin lymphoma. This CDR3 reads CASSPRRQGLMKTQYF. CDR3 nucleotide sequence: TGTGCCAGCAGCCCGAGAAGACAGGGGCTTATGAAGACCCAGTACTTC.